The present T cell receptor (beta chain) was sequenced within a study of CD8+CD57+ T cells in acquired aplastic anemia. Overall study results and limits: Between patients and controls, CD8+ Simpson's diversity did not vary significantly. Both patients and controls carried the same twenty-nine CD8+ CDR3 sequences.

Germline lookup yields CDR1 SNHLY and CDR2 FYNNEI. This CDR3 contains 15 residues. V dropped 1 base and J dropped 4 bases, with 12 bases sitting between them. CD8+CD57+ cell expansion had been shown by flow cytometry in patients chosen for sequencing. Every one of the patients had aplastic anemia (severe, acquired). The template used for profiling TCR beta VDJ and CDR3 was genomic DNA. Each CDR3 protein gets one entry after TCRdb re-called the reads with MiXCR. Altogether roughly 290,000 distinct CDR3 sequences are present, 56% being singletons, with the ten largest covering around 1.3%. In its sample, this clonotype was seen once. Its antigen remains unidentified.

The sequence came from a human donor with aplastic anemia. Sequencing was done on a sample of sorted CD4+, CD8+, or CD8+CD57+ T cells (not recorded which) from PBMCs. The V and J genes are TRBV2 and TRBJ2-3; unclear D gene. CDR3 nucleotides: TGTGCCAGCAGTGAAGTGTCTTTCTCCCCAGATACGCAGTATTTT. This translates into CASSEVSFSPDTQYF.